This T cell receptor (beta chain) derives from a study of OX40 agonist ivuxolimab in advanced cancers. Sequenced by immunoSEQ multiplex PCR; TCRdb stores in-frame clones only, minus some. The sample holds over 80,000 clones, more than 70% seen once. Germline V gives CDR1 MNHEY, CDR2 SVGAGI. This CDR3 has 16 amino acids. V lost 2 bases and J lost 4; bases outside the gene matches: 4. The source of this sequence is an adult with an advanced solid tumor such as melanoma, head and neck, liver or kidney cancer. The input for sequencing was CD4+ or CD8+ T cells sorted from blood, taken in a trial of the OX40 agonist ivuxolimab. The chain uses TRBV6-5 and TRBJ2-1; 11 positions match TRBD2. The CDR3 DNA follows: TGTGCCAGCAGTTACCCCGGGACTAGCGGTTACAATGAGCAGTTCTTC. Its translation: CASSYPGTSGYNEQFF.